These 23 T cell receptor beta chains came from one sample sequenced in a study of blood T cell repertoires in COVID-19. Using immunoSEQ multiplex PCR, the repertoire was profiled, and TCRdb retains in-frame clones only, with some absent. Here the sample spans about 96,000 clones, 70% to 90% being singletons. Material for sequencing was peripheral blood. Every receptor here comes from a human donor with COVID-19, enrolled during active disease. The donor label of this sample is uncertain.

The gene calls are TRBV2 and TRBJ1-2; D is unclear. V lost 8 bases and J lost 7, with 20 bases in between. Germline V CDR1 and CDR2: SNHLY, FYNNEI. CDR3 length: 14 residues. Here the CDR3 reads CASSNSLLGGGYTF. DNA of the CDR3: TGTGCCAGCTCAAACAGCTTACTCGGAGGTGGCTACACCTTC.

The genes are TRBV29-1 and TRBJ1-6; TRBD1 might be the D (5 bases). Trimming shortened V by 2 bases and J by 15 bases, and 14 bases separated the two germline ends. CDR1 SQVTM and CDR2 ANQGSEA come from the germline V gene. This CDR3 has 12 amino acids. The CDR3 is CSVEIGGGLLHF. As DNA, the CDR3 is TGCAGCGTTGAAATTGGCGGGGGTCTCCTCCACTTT.

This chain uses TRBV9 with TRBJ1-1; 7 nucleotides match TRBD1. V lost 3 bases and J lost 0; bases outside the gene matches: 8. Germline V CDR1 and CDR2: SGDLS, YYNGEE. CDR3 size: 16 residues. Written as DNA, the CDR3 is TGTGCCAGCAGCGCCGAGGGGGGACAGATGAACACTGAAGCTTTCTTT. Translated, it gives CASSAEGGQMNTEAFF. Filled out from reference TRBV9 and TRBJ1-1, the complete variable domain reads DSGVTQTPKHLITATGQRVTLRCSPRSGDLSVYWYQQSLDQGLQFLIQYYNGEERAKGNILERFSAQQFPDLHSELNLSSLELGDSALYFCASSAEGGQMNTEAFFGQGTRLTVV.

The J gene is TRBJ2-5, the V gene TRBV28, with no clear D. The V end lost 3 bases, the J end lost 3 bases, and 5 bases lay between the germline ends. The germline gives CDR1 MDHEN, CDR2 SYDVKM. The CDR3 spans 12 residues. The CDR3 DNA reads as TGTGCCAGCAGTTTTTATAAAGAGACCCAGTACTTC. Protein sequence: CASSFYKETQYF.

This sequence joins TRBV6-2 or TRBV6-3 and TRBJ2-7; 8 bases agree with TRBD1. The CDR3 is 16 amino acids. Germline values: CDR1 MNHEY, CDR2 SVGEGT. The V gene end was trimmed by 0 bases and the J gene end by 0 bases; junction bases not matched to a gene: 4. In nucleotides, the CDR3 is TGTGCCAGCAGTTACTCGGACAGGGCCGGCTCCTACGAGCAGTACTTC. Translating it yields CASSYSDRAGSYEQYF.

CDR3 amino acids: CASSLVGSSTDTQYF. The CDR3, as DNA: TGTGCCAGCAGCTTAGTTGGGAGTTCAACAGATACGCAGTATTTT. The chain employs TRBV11-3 and TRBJ2-3; perhaps TRBD2 as D (5 bases). V lost 1 base and J lost 3, with 11 bases in between. This CDR3 is built from 15 residues. CDR1 is SGHNT, CDR2 YENEEA, per germline.

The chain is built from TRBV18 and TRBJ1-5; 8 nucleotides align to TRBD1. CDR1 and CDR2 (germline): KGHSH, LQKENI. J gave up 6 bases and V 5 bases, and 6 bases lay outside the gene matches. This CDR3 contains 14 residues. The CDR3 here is CASSTTGGGQPQHF. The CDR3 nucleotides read TGTGCCAGCTCAACTACAGGGGGTGGTCAGCCCCAGCATTTT.

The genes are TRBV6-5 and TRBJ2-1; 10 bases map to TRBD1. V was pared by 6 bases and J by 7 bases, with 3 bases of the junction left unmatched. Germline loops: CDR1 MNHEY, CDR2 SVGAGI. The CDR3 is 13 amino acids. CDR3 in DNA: TGTGCCAGCAGCCCGGGACAGGGGAATGAGCAGTTCTTC. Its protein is CASSPGQGNEQFF.

The CDR3 protein is CASSQVSGNTIYF. CDR3 nucleotide sequence: TGCGCCAGCAGCCAGGTTTCTGGAAACACCATATATTTT. The chain recombines TRBV5-1 with TRBJ1-3; D remains ambiguous. Germline V gene sequence: CDR1 SGHRS, CDR2 YFSETQ. Between the trimmed V and J ends, which lost 4 bases and 1 base, there was a span of 6 bases. This CDR3 spans 13 amino acids.

This CDR3 reads CSLNDPGEQYF. The CDR3 nucleotides read TGCAGCCTCAACGACCCCGGGGAGCAGTACTTC. The chain carries TRBV29-1 and TRBJ2-7; D not resolved. The V end was cut by 8 bases, the J end by 7 bases, with 15 bases between. Germline V CDR1 and CDR2: SQVTM, ANQGSEA. The CDR3 sequence is 11 residues long.

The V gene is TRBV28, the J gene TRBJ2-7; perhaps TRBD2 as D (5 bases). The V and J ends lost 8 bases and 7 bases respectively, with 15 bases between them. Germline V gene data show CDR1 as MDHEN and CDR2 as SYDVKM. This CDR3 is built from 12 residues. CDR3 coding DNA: TGTGCCAGCGGTCTACTATGGAGGGAGCAGTACTTC. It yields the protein CASGLLWREQYF.

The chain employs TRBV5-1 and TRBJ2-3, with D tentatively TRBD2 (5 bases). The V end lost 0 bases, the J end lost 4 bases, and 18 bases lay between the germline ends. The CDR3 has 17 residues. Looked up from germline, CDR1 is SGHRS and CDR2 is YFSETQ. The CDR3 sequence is CASSLAVAGMGSDTQYF. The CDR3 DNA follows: TGCGCCAGCAGCTTGGCCGTGGCGGGTATGGGCTCAGATACGCAGTATTTT. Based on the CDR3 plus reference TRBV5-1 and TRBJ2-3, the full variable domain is KAGVTQTPRYLIKTRGQQVTLSCSPISGHRSVSWYQQTPGQGLQFLFEYFSETQRNKGNFPGRFSGRQFSNSRSEMNVSTLELGDSALYLCASSLAVAGMGSDTQYFGPGTRLTVL.

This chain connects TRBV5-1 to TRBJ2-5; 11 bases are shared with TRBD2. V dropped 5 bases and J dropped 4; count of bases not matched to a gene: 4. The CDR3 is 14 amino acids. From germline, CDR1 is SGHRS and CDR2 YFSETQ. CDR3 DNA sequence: TGCGCCAGCAGGGAAACTAGCGGGGGAGAGACCCAGTACTTC. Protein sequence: CASRETSGGETQYF.

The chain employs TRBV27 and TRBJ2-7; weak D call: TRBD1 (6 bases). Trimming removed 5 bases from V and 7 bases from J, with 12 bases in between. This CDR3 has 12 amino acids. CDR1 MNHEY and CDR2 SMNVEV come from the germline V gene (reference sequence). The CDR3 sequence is CASSKQGWEQYF. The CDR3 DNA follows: TGTGCCAGCAGTAAACAGGGTTGGGAGCAGTACTTC.

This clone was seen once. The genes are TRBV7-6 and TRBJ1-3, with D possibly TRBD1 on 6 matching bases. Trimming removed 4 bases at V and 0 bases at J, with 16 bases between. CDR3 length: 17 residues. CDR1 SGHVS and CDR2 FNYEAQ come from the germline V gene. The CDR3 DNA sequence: TGTGCCAGCAGCTACGCCAGGGACACCTACTCTGGAAACACCATATATTTT. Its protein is CASSYARDTYSGNTIYF.

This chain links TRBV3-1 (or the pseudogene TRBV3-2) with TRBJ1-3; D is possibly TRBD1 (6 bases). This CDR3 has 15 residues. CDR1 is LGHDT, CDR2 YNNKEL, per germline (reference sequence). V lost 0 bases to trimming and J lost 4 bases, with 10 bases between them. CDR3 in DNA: TGTGCCAGCAGCCAAGAACTACAGGGCGGAAACACCATATATTTT. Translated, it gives CASSQELQGGNTIYF.

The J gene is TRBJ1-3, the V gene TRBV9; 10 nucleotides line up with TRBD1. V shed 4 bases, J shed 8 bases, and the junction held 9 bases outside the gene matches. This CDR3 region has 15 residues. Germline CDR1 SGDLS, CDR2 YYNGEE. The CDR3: CASSLGQGKLDTIYF. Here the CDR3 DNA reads TGTGCCAGCAGCTTGGGACAGGGGAAATTGGACACCATATATTTT.

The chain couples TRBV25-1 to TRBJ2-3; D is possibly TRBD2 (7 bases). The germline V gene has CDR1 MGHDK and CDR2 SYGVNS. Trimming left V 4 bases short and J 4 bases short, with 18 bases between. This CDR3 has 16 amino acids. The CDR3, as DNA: TGTGCCAGCAGTGCTTTTCGCGGGGAGGGGGCAGATACGCAGTATTTT. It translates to CASSAFRGEGADTQYF.

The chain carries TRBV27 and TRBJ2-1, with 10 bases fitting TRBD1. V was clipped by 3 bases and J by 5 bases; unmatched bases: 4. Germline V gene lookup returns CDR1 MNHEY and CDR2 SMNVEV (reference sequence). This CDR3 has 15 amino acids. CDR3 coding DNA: TGTGCCAGCAGTTTCGAGACAGGGGGCCACAATGAGCAGTTCTTC. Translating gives CASSFETGGHNEQFF.

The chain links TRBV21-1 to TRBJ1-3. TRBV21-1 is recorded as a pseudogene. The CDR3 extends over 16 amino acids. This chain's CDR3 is CASSKGPYARVGTIYF. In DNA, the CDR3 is TGTGCCAGCAGCAAAGGCCCTTATGCTCGGGTCGGCACCATATATTTT.

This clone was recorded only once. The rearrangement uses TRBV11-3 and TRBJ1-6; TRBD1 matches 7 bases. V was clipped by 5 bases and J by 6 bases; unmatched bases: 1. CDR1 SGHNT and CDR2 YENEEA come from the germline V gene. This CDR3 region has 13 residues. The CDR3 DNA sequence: TGTGCCAGCAGCCAGGGGGTTAATTCACCCCTCCACTTT. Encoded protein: CASSQGVNSPLHF.

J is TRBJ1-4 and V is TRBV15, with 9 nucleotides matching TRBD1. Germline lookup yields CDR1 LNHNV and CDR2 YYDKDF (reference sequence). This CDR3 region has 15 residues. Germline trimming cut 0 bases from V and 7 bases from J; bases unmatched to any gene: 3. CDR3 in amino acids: CATSREPDRGEKLFF. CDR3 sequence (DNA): TGTGCCACCAGCAGAGAACCGGACAGGGGTGAAAAACTGTTTTTT.

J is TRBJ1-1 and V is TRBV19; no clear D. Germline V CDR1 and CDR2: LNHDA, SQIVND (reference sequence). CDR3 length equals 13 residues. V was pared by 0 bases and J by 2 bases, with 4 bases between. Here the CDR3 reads CASSIDHNTEAFF. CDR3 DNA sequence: TGTGCCAGTAGTATAGATCATAACACTGAAGCTTTCTTT. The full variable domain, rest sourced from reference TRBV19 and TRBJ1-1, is DGGITQSPKYLFRKEGQNVTLSCEQNLNHDAMYWYRQDPGQGLRLIYYSQIVNDFQKGDIAEGYSVSREKKESFPLTVTSAQKNPTAFYLCASSIDHNTEAFFGQGTRLTVV.